This T cell receptor (beta chain) was sequenced in a study of shared clonotypes between healthy human individuals (dated by TCRdb to 2018 to 2021). At the level of the whole study: The cohort comprised two women and three men aged 18 to 49 years. The study deeply sequenced blood TCR repertoires of five healthy adults to estimate repertoire size and the extent of clonotype sharing between individuals. For each donor, three plates each were used for CD4 naive and CD4 memory, two plates were used for CD8 naive, and one plate was used for CD8 memory. Between about 0.8 and 9 billion PBMCs per donor were obtained by leukapheresis. To increase sequencing depth and limit assay-specific biases, different laboratories used diverse techniques to prepare libraries and sequence TCR repertoires.

Worth noting for this clone: The antigen this receptor binds is unknown. No per-base quality is available; no much larger clone lies one base away.

Healthy HIV-negative adults with no recently reported acute infections or vaccinations were included as donors. Every donor was a Caucasian adult living in Nashville, Tennessee, USA. CD4+ T cells were enriched by magnetic negative selection; naive cells were then positively selected on CD45RA, and the negative fraction formed the memory subset. Blood was collected by leukapheresis, and PBMCs were isolated by Ficoll-Histopaque density gradient centrifugation and then cryopreserved in liquid nitrogen vapor phase. Purity and quantity of every magnetically sorted T cell population were checked by analytical flow cytometry. Each sorted fraction had its genomic DNA isolated and then quantified by UV absorbance on a Nanodrop 2000c. Study-level results and caveats: Naive subsets generally had larger estimated clonotype richness than memory subsets. Because the study included only a small number of donors, the genetic and exposure-history diversity represented was limited. Clonotypes shared by all four sorted-subset donors showed higher generation probabilities than non-shared clonotypes. Sampling was restricted to blood, and TCR repertoires in tissues likely differ from the TCR repertoires found in blood. Rarefaction of sorted-subset datasets indicated incomplete sequencing despite the large sequencing depth. Across a handful of donors, about 4.5% of naive CD4, over 3% of naive CD8, roughly 2.2% of memory CD4, and roughly 0.4% of memory CD8 clonotypes were shared. Pairwise subsampling indicated that sequencing depth was expected to affect the degree of clonotype sharing among donors.

Using the deep immunoSEQ assay, TCR CDR3 regions were amplified from genomic DNA by multiplex PCR. Genomic DNA extracted from each cell subset was distributed evenly over all wells of several immunoSEQ 96-well plates, and each plate served as one replicate. For sorted subsets, around 200 ng genomic DNA, equal to 30,000 or so T cell genomes, was loaded into each replicate PCR. The purified libraries were quantified using a Qubit 3.0 fluorometer, sized with a Bioanalyzer 2100, and then quantified again using the KAPA Library Quantification kit. Every immunoSEQ 96-well plate was sequenced on a dedicated single-read 150-cycle Illumina NextSeq 550 flow cell. The authors' analysis ran thus. Because only junctional sequences without quality scores were contained in the immunoSEQ output, filtering matching that applied to full-length reads could not be performed. To assign V/J genes and CDR3, sequences were annotated using PyIR, a Python wrapper for IgBLAST v1.9, with IMGT germline references. Any read was removed if the V/J assignment was weak (E-value above 1e-6), the CDR3 was missing, or the read contained stop codons, out-of-frame junctions, or ambiguous translated residues. A V3J clonotype was defined by an identical inferred V gene, J gene, and CDR3 amino acid sequence. Percentage overlap between repertoires was computed as shared unique clonotypes divided by the size of the smaller repertoire. RTK rarefaction, the Chao1 estimator, and Recon v2.1 estimates of unobserved clonotypes were used to assess repertoire richness. For all TCRbeta clonotypes obtained by the gDNA method from four donors, generation probabilities were computed with OLGA. TCRdb provides this immuneACCESS table in a form limited to in-frame rearrangements. Some clones are lacking; in checked studies, under half of them reflect an unresolved V gene, and why the rest are absent is not known. V and J calls and clone size are as listed in that table; D and trimming were resolved from the DNA. The sample includes around 990,000 clones, with around 77% observed a single time. The top ten clonotypes cover almost 0.9% of the sample.

Taken from cysteine to phenylalanine, the CDR3 has 20 residues. Only CDR3 DNA is held: 60 bases, read in frame from base 1. CDR1 and CDR2, looked up from the germline V gene (reference sequence), are MNHEY and SMNVEV. From V the trimming removes 6 bases and from J it removes 5 bases, while the gene matches leave 24 bases of the junction unaccounted for. The chain joins TRBV27 to TRBJ2-1; a stretch of 8 junction bases matches TRBD1. Sequencing used memory CD4+ T cells from PBMCs. This specimen's cell subset or site label, per the study, means: CD45RA-negative fraction. The origin of this receptor is a young man in good health. Some clones in this sample may be carry-over from other donors' samples. The CDR3 region: CASSRKTPGQVLQQNNEQFF. In nucleotides, the sequence is TGTGCCAGCAGCAGAAAAACCCCGGGACAGGTGCTGCAGCAGAACAATGAGCAGTTCTTC.